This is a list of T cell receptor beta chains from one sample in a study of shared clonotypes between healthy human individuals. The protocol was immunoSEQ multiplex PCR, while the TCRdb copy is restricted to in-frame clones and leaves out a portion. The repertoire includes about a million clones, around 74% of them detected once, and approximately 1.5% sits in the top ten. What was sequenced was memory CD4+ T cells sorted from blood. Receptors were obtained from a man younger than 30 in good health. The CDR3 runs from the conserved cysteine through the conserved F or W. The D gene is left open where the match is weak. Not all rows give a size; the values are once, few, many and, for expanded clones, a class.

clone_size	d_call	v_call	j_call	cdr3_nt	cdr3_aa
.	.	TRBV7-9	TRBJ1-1	TGTGCCAGCAGCTTAGGGGCTCTTGAAGCTTTCTTT	CASSLGALEAFF
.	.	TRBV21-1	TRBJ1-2	TGTGCCAGCAGCAAAGATCCGGCCTACTATGGCTACACCTTC	CASSKDPAYYGYTF
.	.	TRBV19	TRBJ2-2	TGTGCCACTTCCCTGGGCCAGAACACCGGGGAGCTGTTTTTT	CATSLGQNTGELFF
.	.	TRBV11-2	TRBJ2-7	TGTGCCAGCAGCATATCCGGGGGTCCCTACGAGCAGTACTTC	CASSISGGPYEQYF
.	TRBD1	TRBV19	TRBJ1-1	TGTGCCACCAAGACAGGGGTGGGTAACACTGAAGCTTTCTTT	CATKTGVGNTEAFF
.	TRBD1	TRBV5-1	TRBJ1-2	TGCGCCAGCAGCTTGGATTGGACAGGGAATAGCTACACCTTC	CASSLDWTGNSYTF
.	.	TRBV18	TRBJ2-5	TGTGCCAGCTCAGGCCTAGAAGAGACCCAGTACTTC	CASSGLEETQYF
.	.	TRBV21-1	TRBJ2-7	TGTGCCAGCAGACCATACCCGCGGGGGGCCTACGAGCAGTACTTC	CASRPYPRGAYEQYF
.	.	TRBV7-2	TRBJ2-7	TGTGCCAGCAGCTTAGTAGGGAGCTCCTACGAGCAGTACTTC	CASSLVGSSYEQYF
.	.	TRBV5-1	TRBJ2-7	TGCGCCAGCAGCCTAGGGGCCGGCTACGAGCAGTACTTC	CASSLGAGYEQYF
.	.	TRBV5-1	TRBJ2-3	TGCGCCAGCAGCTTGGTGACATTAAGTAGAGATACGCAGTATTTT	CASSLVTLSRDTQYF
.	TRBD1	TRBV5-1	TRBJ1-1	TGCGCCAGCAGCCTGGGACAGCAATATGAAGCTTTCTTT	CASSLGQQYEAFF
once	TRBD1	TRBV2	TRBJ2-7	TGTGCCAGCAGTAAACAGGGGGGAGGCTACGAGCAGTACTTC	CASSKQGGGYEQYF
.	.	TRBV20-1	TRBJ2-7	TGCAGTGCTAGAGATTTACGGGAGCAGTACTTC	CSARDLREQYF
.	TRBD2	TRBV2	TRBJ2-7	TGTGCCAGCAGGACTAGCGGGGTCTCCTACGAGCAGTACTTC	CASRTSGVSYEQYF
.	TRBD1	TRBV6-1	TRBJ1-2	TGTGCCAGCCGGACAGGCCTCATCCCCGACTATGGCTACACCTTC	CASRTGLIPDYGYTF
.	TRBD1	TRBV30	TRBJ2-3	TGTGCCTGGGGCCGGACAGGGGGCGCGGGTACGCAGTATTTT	CAWGRTGGAGTQYF
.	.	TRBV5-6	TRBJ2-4	TGTGCCAGCAGCCTCGCGCTTGAAGGTGGGATAGCCAAAAACATTCAGTACTTC	CASSLALEGGIAKNIQYF
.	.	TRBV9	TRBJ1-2	TGTGCCAGCAGCGTAGATGCGGGGGCTAGCAGCTATGGCTACACCTTC	CASSVDAGASSYGYTF
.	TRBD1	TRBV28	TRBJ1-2	TGTGCCAGCAGTCCGACAGGGTGGAATGGCTACACCTTC	CASSPTGWNGYTF
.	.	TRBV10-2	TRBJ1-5	TGCGCCAGCAGTGAGTCGTTAGGGGTTCAGCCCCAGCATTTT	CASSESLGVQPQHF
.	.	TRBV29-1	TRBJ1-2	TGCAGCGTTGGTGGGGGAAACTATGGCTACACCTTC	CSVGGGNYGYTF
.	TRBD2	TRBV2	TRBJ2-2	TGTGCCAGCAGTTGGACTAGCTCCGGCGGGGAGCTGTTTTTT	CASSWTSSGGELFF
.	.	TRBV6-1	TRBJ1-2	TGTGCCAGCAGTGTTGAAGCTAACTATGGCTACACCTTC	CASSVEANYGYTF
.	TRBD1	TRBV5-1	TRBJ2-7	TGCGCCAGCAGCTCCGACAGGGTGCCCTACGAGCAGTACTTC	CASSSDRVPYEQYF
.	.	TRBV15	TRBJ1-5	TGTGCCACCAGCAGAACTGGGGGGGGAGGTCAGCCCCAGCATTTT	CATSRTGGGGQPQHF
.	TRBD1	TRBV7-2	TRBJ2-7	TGTGCCAGCAGCCTAGGGGGGACAGGGAGCCGACTAGCAGATTACGAGCAGTACTTC	CASSLGGTGSRLADYEQYF
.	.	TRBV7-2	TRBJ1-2	TGTGCCAGCAGCCCGGGGACAAACAACTATGGCTACACCTTC	CASSPGTNNYGYTF
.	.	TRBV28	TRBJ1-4	TGTGCCAGCAGTTTGATACAGCCTAATGAAAAACTGTTTTTT	CASSLIQPNEKLFF
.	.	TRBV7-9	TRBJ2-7	TGTGCCAGCAGCTCCGGCCTTTCTACCTACGAGCAGTACTTC	CASSSGLSTYEQYF
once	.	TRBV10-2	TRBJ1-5	TGCGCCAGCAGTGAGTCACTGGGGAATCAGCCCCAGCATTTT	CASSESLGNQPQHF
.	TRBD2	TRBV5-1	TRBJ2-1	TGCGCCAGCAGCGAACAAGCGGGAGTCTCCTACAATGAGCAGTTCTTC	CASSEQAGVSYNEQFF
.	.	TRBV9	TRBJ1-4	TGTGCCAGCAGCCCTGGGCCAACTAATGAAAAACTGTTTTTT	CASSPGPTNEKLFF
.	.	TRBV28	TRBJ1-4	TGTGCCAGCAGCGAACAGGGAGGGACTGAAAAACTGTTTTTT	CASSEQGGTEKLFF
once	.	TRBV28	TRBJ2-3	TGTGCCAGCAGTTTATCTACAGATACGCAGTATTTT	CASSLSTDTQYF
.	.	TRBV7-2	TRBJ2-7	TGTGCCAGCAGCTTAGGGGGCAAGCGGAGCTCCTACGAGCAGTACTTC	CASSLGGKRSSYEQYF
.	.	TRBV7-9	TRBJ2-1	TGTGCCAGCAGCTTACCTAGTCCTGGCTCCTACAATGAGCAGTTCTTC	CASSLPSPGSYNEQFF
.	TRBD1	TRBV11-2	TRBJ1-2	TGTGCCAGCAGCTTAGTGGGGCAAGGGGGCCGTGGCTACACCTTC	CASSLVGQGGRGYTF
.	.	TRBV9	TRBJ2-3	TGTGCCAGCAGCGTAGGGCAGCTTGCCACGCAGTATTTT	CASSVGQLATQYF
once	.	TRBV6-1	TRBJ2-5	TGTGCCAGCCTAATAACCCCAATTAACCAAGAGACCCAGTACTTC	CASLITPINQETQYF
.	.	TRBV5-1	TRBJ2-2	TGCGCCAGCAGCCCGGACAGATCGAACACCGGGGAGCTGTTTTTT	CASSPDRSNTGELFF